The present T cell receptor beta chain was sequenced within a study of T-cell memory formation after mild COVID-19. Across the whole study: Each donor largely had its own TCR clusters.

5'RACE with constant-segment primers built TCRalpha and TCRbeta cDNA libraries with UMIs. TCRdb re-called the 5' RACE reads with MiXCR, one entry per CDR3 protein. This table has tens of thousands of distinct CDR3 sequences, more than 13% appearing once. This clonotype was seen only a few times. The germline V and J ends were trimmed by 1 base and 1 base, with 4 bases remaining between them. The CDR3 loop spans 13 amino acids. Looked up from germline, CDR1 is DFQATT and CDR2 is SNEGSKA (reference sequence). The sequence derives from a man aged 18-30 years who had mild COVID-19 (a few samples of this study predate the infection). Cell type and time point are not known. Input material: PBMCs or a T cell subset sorted from them (not recorded which). The chain couples TRBV20-1 to TRBJ2-2; D remains unclear. The CDR3 DNA follows: TGCAGTGCTAGAGGCGAGAACACCGGGGAGCTGTTTTTT. Its translation: CSARGENTGELFF.